Below, 32 T cell receptor beta chains from the same sample are listed, as sequenced in a study of cytomegalovirus exposure and HLA in healthy donors. PCR amplification relied on 60 Vbeta primers (plus 13 Jbeta primers). Clones were read by immunoSEQ multiplex PCR, and TCRdb kept only the in-frame ones, dropping some. The sample carries fewer than 250,000 clones, around 77% recorded once. The sequencing input was PBMCs. These receptors were obtained from a woman younger than 30 in good health and CMV-seronegative.

This chain links TRBV6-6 with TRBJ2-7, with D unresolved. Germline CDR1 is MNHNY and CDR2 is SVGAGI (reference sequence). Trimming removed 7 bases at V and 3 bases at J, with 16 bases between. CDR3 length: 14 residues. This CDR3 reads CASKPSGNSYEQYF. DNA for the CDR3: TGTGCCAGCAAACCATCAGGAAACAGCTACGAGCAGTACTTC.

The J gene is TRBJ1-2, the V gene TRBV7-2; 7 nucleotides line up with TRBD1. This CDR3 comprises 17 residues. Germline values: CDR1 SGHTA, CDR2 FQGNSA. V was clipped by 1 base and J by 7 bases; unmatched bases: 15. DNA for the CDR3: TGTGCCAGCAGCTTAGGCCTCGGTCTCGTCCAGGGGGGTGGCTACACCTTC. Translated: CASSLGLGLVQGGGYTF.

This chain links TRBV6-5 with TRBJ2-3; 7 nucleotides align to TRBD1. The CDR3 length is 14 residues. Per germline, CDR1 MNHEY and CDR2 SVGAGI. J lost 2 bases, V lost 5 bases, and 4 bases had no gene match. The DNA for the CDR3 is TGTGCCAGCAGTCGACAGGGTATCACAGATACGCAGTATTTT. It encodes CASSRQGITDTQYF.

This rearrangement joins TRBV5-5 to TRBJ2-5, with TRBD1 as a possible D gene (6 bases). V gave up 3 bases and J gave up 4 bases, with 22 bases separating them. The V gene's germline CDR1 is SGHKS and CDR2 YYEKEE (reference sequence). The CDR3 spans 17 residues. The CDR3 DNA reads TGTGCCAGCAGCTCGGGCCAACCTACAGGGAGAGGAGAGACCCAGTACTTC. It codes for CASSSGQPTGRGETQYF.

CDR3 region: CASSPRSGAYNEQFF. For the CDR3, the DNA is TGTGCCAGCAGTCCCCGGAGCGGGGCTTACAATGAGCAGTTCTTC. The J gene is TRBJ2-1, the V gene TRBV27; TRBD2 matches at 7 bases. This CDR3 is 15 amino acids long. Trimming cost V 5 bases and J 4 bases; bases outside gene matches: 8. CDR1 is MNHEY, CDR2 SMNVEV, per germline (reference sequence).

This clone was detected only a few times. The J gene is TRBJ1-5, the V gene TRBV27, with D uncertain. Germline V gene sequence: CDR1 MNHEY, CDR2 SMNVEV (reference sequence). V was pared by 8 bases and J by 1 base, with 18 bases between. There are 16 residues in the CDR3. CDR3 sequence: CASGLRTTGSNQPQHF. For the CDR3, the DNA is TGTGCCAGCGGGCTCAGAACAACGGGGAGCAATCAGCCCCAGCATTTT.

The J gene is TRBJ2-3, the V gene TRBV5-6; 8 bases line up with TRBD1. This CDR3 region has 15 residues. Germline V lookup: CDR1 SGHDT, CDR2 YYEEEE. After removal of 2 bases from V and 1 base from J, the junction contained 3 bases not matched to a gene. CDR3 amino acids: CASSFLGQGTDTQYF. The CDR3 DNA is TGTGCCAGCAGCTTCCTGGGACAGGGCACAGATACGCAGTATTTT.

This clone was observed a handful of times. The V and J genes are TRBV7-2 and TRBJ2-5, with D perhaps matching TRBD1 (6 bases). Germline CDR1 is SGHTA and CDR2 is FQGNSA. V shed 3 bases and J shed 5 bases, with 10 bases lying between them. CDR3 length: 13 residues. CDR3 DNA sequence: TGTGCCAGCAGCTTCGACAGGAGGGAGACCCAGTACTTC. It translates to CASSFDRRETQYF.

This rearrangement joins TRBV10-3 to TRBJ1-6; the match to TRBD1 covers 7 bases. CDR3 length equals 16 residues. V lost 0 bases, J lost 6 bases, and 5 bases stayed unmatched. Looked up from germline, CDR1 is ENHRY and CDR2 is SYGVKD. The DNA of the CDR3 is TGTGCCATCAGTGAGTCGGTGACAGGGAGTAATTCACCCCTCCACTTT. Translation gives CAISESVTGSNSPLHF.

The gene calls are TRBV6-6 and TRBJ2-7; 7 bases line up with TRBD2. Germline loops: CDR1 MNHNY, CDR2 SVGAGI (reference sequence). The trim removed 0 bases at V and 2 bases at J, leaving 4 bases unmatched. The CDR3 is 15 residues long. The CDR3 here is CASSYSSSGPYEQYF. The DNA of the CDR3 is TGTGCCAGCAGTTACTCATCTAGCGGTCCCTACGAGCAGTACTTC.

The chain joins TRBV5-1 to TRBJ2-7; 9 nucleotides line up with TRBD1. Germline loops: CDR1 SGHRS, CDR2 YFSETQ. The CDR3 totals 14 residues. J was trimmed by 5 bases and V by 2 bases; bases with no gene match: 5. CDR3 residues: CASSLGTGRNEQYF. The CDR3 region has the DNA TGCGCCAGCAGCTTAGGGACAGGGAGGAACGAGCAGTACTTC. Looking up the rest from reference TRBV5-1 and TRBJ2-7 gives the full variable domain: KAGVTQTPRYLIKTRGQQVTLSCSPISGHRSVSWYQQTPGQGLQFLFEYFSETQRNKGNFPGRFSGRQFSNSRSEMNVSTLELGDSALYLCASSLGTGRNEQYFGPGTRLTVT.

The V and J genes are TRBV15 and TRBJ1-2, with 9 bases aligning to TRBD1. Looked up from germline, CDR1 is LNHNV and CDR2 is YYDKDF (reference sequence). This CDR3 is 15 amino acids long. With 0 bases clipped from V and 7 bases from J, the junction kept 6 bases outside the gene matches. The CDR3 nucleotides are TGTGCCACCAGCAGAGAGGGACAGGGAGTGCGTGGCTACACCTTC. As protein: CATSREGQGVRGYTF.

This clone showed up just a few times. The genes are TRBV19 and TRBJ2-1; D is undetermined. The CDR3 consists of 12 residues. Trimming pared 3 bases from V and 5 bases from J, leaving 5 bases between. CDR1 and CDR2 from the germline V gene are LNHDA and SQIVND (reference sequence). This CDR3 is CASSISDNEQFF. As DNA, the CDR3 is TGTGCCAGTAGTATCTCGGACAATGAGCAGTTCTTC.

The genes are TRBV7-2 and TRBJ2-7; D is possibly TRBD1 (5 bases). The CDR3 totals 14 residues. Deletions cut 3 bases from V and 2 bases from J, with 11 bases between. Germline assignment: CDR1 SGHTA and CDR2 FQGNSA. CDR3 protein: CASSFNQGPYEQYF. CDR3 DNA: TGTGCCAGCAGCTTTAACCAGGGTCCCTACGAGCAGTACTTC. Supplemented by reference TRBV7-2 and TRBJ2-7, the full variable domain reads GAGVSQSPSNKVTEKGKDVELRCDPISGHTALYWYRQSLGQGLEFLIYFQGNSAPDKSGLPSDRFSAERTGGSVSTLTIQRTQQEDSAVYLCASSFNQGPYEQYFGPGTRLTVT.

J is TRBJ2-5 and V is TRBV2, with D unclear. CDR1 and CDR2 (germline): SNHLY, FYNNEI. The CDR3 totals 14 residues. V was clipped by 0 bases and J by 7 bases, with 12 bases between them. The CDR3 DNA follows: TGTGCCAGCAGTGAAGCGAGTAGTGGTGGGACCCAGTACTTC. Protein sequence: CASSEASSGGTQYF. The variable domain in full, with the rest retrieved from reference TRBV2 and TRBJ2-5, is EPEVTQTPSHQVTQMGQEVILRCVPISNHLYFYWYRQILGQKVEFLVSFYNNEISEKSEIFDDQFSVERPDGSNFTLKIRSTKLEDSAMYFCASSEASSGGTQYFGPGTRLLVL.

This clone was detected only a few times. This chain links TRBV6-5 with TRBJ2-2; D perhaps matches TRBD1 (6 bases). CDR1 MNHEY and CDR2 SVGAGI come from the germline V gene. The V gene lost 6 bases and the J gene lost 4 bases, with 9 bases spanning the gap. The CDR3 sequence is 13 residues long. The CDR3 nucleotides read TGTGCCAGCAGCAGGGGTACCACCGGGGAGCTGTTTTTT. Translated, it gives CASSRGTTGELFF.

This clone was seen only once. This chain joins TRBV7-3 and TRBJ2-1; D gene ambiguous. With 5 bases removed from V and 2 bases from J, the gap between germline ends came to 16 bases. There are 16 residues in the CDR3. Germline-derived CDR1 and CDR2 are SGHTA and FQGTGA. CDR3 sequence (DNA): TGTGCCAGCAGCGATCGACTTAAATCTACCTACAATGAGCAGTTCTTC. This codes for CASSDRLKSTYNEQFF.

The chain links TRBV27 to TRBJ2-7, with D perhaps matching TRBD1 (5 bases). Germline V CDR1 and CDR2: MNHEY, SMNVEV (reference sequence). CDR3 length: 15 amino acids. V lost 0 bases to trimming and J lost 0 bases, with 9 bases between them. The CDR3 nucleotides are TGTGCCAGCAGTTTATCAGGGGTCGGCTCCTACGAGCAGTACTTC. Translated, it gives CASSLSGVGSYEQYF.

This clone has a single count. DNA for the CDR3: TGTGCCAGCAGCGCCTCTGGGGAGCTGTTTTTT. Protein: CASSASGELFF. V gene TRBV9 combines with J gene TRBJ2-2; the D is unclear. Trimming took 3 bases from V and 8 from J, leaving 5 bases between them. Germline lookup yields CDR1 SGDLS and CDR2 YYNGEE. The CDR3 is 11 residues long.

This chain joins TRBV6-5 and TRBJ1-5; D is ambiguous. The CDR3 consists of 13 residues. Per germline, CDR1 MNHEY and CDR2 SVGAGI. The V end lost 5 bases, the J end lost 6 bases, and 11 bases lay between the germline ends. The CDR3, as DNA: TGTGCCAGCAGTAAGATCAGGTTTCAGCCCCAGCATTTT. Amino acid sequence: CASSKIRFQPQHF.

The J gene is TRBJ2-7, the V gene TRBV6-8, with D tentatively TRBD1 (5 bases). Trimming stripped 2 bases from V and 6 bases from J, with 20 bases between. The CDR3 loop spans 16 amino acids. Germline assignment: CDR1 MNHGY and CDR2 SAAAGT. The CDR3 region is CASSYLRRHKGVEQYF. The DNA for the CDR3 is TGTGCCAGCAGTTACCTCCGACGGCACAAAGGGGTCGAGCAGTACTTC.

The CDR3 protein is CASRSEDRNYGYTF. CDR3 DNA: TGCGCCAGCAGAAGTGAGGACAGAAACTATGGCTACACCTTC. The chain links TRBV10-2 to TRBJ1-2; possibly TRBD1 for D (6 bases). CDR1 and CDR2 (germline): WSHSY, SAAADI. Trimming removed 6 bases from V and 2 bases from J, with 13 bases in between. This CDR3 has 14 amino acids.

This sequence joins TRBV6-5 and TRBJ1-1; weak D call: TRBD1 (5 bases). The CDR3 covers 14 residues. V lost 6 bases to trimming and J lost 3 bases, with 14 bases between them. Germline assignment: CDR1 MNHEY and CDR2 SVGAGI. CDR3 DNA sequence: TGTGCCAGCAGAAAGACAGTGGCTTACACTGAAGCTTTCTTT. Protein sequence: CASRKTVAYTEAFF.

The V and J genes are TRBV7-9 and TRBJ2-3; weak D call: TRBD2 (5 bases). The CDR3 loop spans 16 amino acids. Per the germline V gene, CDR1 is SEHNR and CDR2 is FQNEAQ (reference sequence). V was clipped by 1 base and J by 5 bases, with 16 bases between them. DNA of the CDR3: TGTGCCAGCAGCTTAGGTCTTAGCGAGGCACAAGATACGCAGTATTTT. Its protein product is CASSLGLSEAQDTQYF.

This chain joins TRBV14 and TRBJ1-2, with TRBD1 matching 8 bases. Trimming cost V 1 base and J 4 bases; bases outside gene matches: 5. CDR1 SGHDN and CDR2 FVKESK come from the germline V gene. The length of the CDR3 is 15 residues. The CDR3 region is CASSQARTGTYGYTF. DNA for the CDR3: TGTGCCAGCAGCCAAGCAAGGACAGGGACCTATGGCTACACCTTC.

The CDR3 nucleotides read TGTGCTAGTGGTTTGGGGAGGGGACTAGCAACAGATACGCAGTATTTT. This gives the protein CASGLGRGLATDTQYF. The chain is built from TRBV12-5 and TRBJ2-3, with 9 nucleotides matching TRBD2. The CDR3 contains 16 residues. CDR1 and CDR2 (germline): LGHNT, FRNRAP. J gave up 3 bases and V 1 base, and 5 bases lay outside the gene matches. The whole variable domain, filled in from reference TRBV12-5 and TRBJ2-3, reads DARVTQTPRHKVTEMGQEVTMRCQPILGHNTVFWYRQTMMQGLELLAYFRNRAPLDDSGMPKDRFSAEMPDATLATLKIQPSEPRDSAVYFCASGLGRGLATDTQYFGPGTRLTVL.

This chain links TRBV6-1 with TRBJ1-6; D unclear. CDR1 and CDR2 from the germline V gene are MNHNS and SASEGT. The V end lost 6 bases, the J end lost 9 bases, and 9 bases lay between the germline ends. The CDR3 runs to 12 residues. Here the CDR3 reads CASSEQVSPLHF. CDR3 DNA sequence: TGTGCCAGCAGCGAGCAGGTTTCACCCCTCCACTTT.

The rearrangement uses TRBV6-5 and TRBJ2-7; D is possibly TRBD1 (5 bases). The CDR3 runs 15 residues. Germline V CDR1 and CDR2: MNHEY, SVGAGI. Deletions cut 2 bases from V and 1 base from J, with 12 bases between. The CDR3 nucleotides read TGTGCCAGCAGTTACGAAGACAGACCTTCCTACGAGCAGTACTTC. Protein product: CASSYEDRPSYEQYF.

The chain employs TRBV9 and TRBJ2-1; TRBD2 matches at 15 bases. This CDR3 has 19 residues. J gave up 5 bases and V 2 bases, and 11 bases lay outside the gene matches. The germline V gene has CDR1 SGDLS and CDR2 YYNGEE. The CDR3 sequence is CASSVPSRGLAGGNNEQFF. Written as DNA, the CDR3 is TGTGCCAGCAGCGTCCCTTCGCGAGGACTAGCGGGGGGGAACAATGAGCAGTTCTTC.

This chain connects TRBV4-1 to TRBJ1-5; D is possibly TRBD1 (6 bases). Germline V lookup: CDR1 MGHRA, CDR2 YSYEKL. The CDR3 is 13 residues long. Trimming removed 1 base from V and 7 bases from J, with 8 bases in between. The CDR3 spells CASSQGQVQPQHF. The CDR3 bases are TGCGCCAGCAGCCAAGGACAGGTGCAGCCCCAGCATTTT.

The CDR3 DNA sequence: TGTGCCAGCAGACCAGCAGGCATCTCTAACTATGGCTACACCTTC. Residues: CASRPAGISNYGYTF. The chain has TRBV6-5 and TRBJ1-2; no reliable D call. The CDR3 has 15 residues. V was cut by 6 bases and J by 0 bases, with 14 bases left in between. The V gene's germline CDR1 is MNHEY and CDR2 SVGAGI.

This clone has more than one count but fewer than ten. V gene TRBV7-2 combines with J gene TRBJ2-7; D unresolved. There are 14 residues in the CDR3. Germline V gene lookup returns CDR1 SGHTA and CDR2 FQGNSA. V lost 1 base, J lost 0 bases, and 7 bases lay in between. Here the CDR3 DNA reads TGTGCCAGCAGCTTAGATGGCGGCTCCTACGAGCAGTACTTC. Encoded protein: CASSLDGGSYEQYF. Complete variable domain (other parts from reference TRBV7-2 and TRBJ2-7): GAGVSQSPSNKVTEKGKDVELRCDPISGHTALYWYRQSLGQGLEFLIYFQGNSAPDKSGLPSDRFSAERTGGSVSTLTIQRTQQEDSAVYLCASSLDGGSYEQYFGPGTRLTVT.